This TCR beta chain was identified in a study of technical replicates of blood from several donors. Germline trimming cut 5 bases from V and 6 bases from J; bases unmatched to any gene: 7. The CDR3 contains 14 residues. Germline-derived CDR1 and CDR2 are SEHNR and FQNEAQ (reference sequence). The protocol was immunoSEQ multiplex PCR, while the TCRdb copy is restricted to in-frame clones and leaves out a portion. The sample gives more than 90,000 clones, around 95% of which show up once; approximately 0.22% is in the top ten. This clone appeared once. V and J are TRBV7-9 and TRBJ1-5, with 7 positions matching TRBD1. The sequence came from a human donor in good health. What was sequenced was T cells isolated from PBMCs. This chain's CDR3 is CASSRGQMSQPQHF. DNA for the CDR3: TGTGCCAGCAGCCGGGGACAGATGAGTCAGCCCCAGCATTTT.